Listed here are 21 T cell receptor beta chains from one sample, sequenced in a study of blood T cell repertoires in COVID-19. Assay: immunoSEQ multiplex PCR; the TCRdb copy retains only in-frame clones and omits some. This table holds some 120,000 clones, about 80% found once. Specimen: peripheral blood. The receptors originated from a woman in her fifties or sixties with acute or convalescent COVID-19.

V and J are TRBV30 and TRBJ1-5; 8 bases agree with TRBD1. Trimming at V came to 4 bases and at J to 3 bases, leaving 5 bases not matched to a gene. The CDR3 sequence is 14 residues long. Germline V gene sequence: CDR1 GTSNPN, CDR2 SVGIG (reference sequence). The CDR3 loop is CAWKRTGTNQPQHF. The CDR3 DNA follows: TGTGCCTGGAAGAGGACAGGGACCAATCAGCCCCAGCATTTT.

The chain employs TRBV5-1 and TRBJ2-3; 8 nucleotides agree with TRBD2. This CDR3 comprises 17 residues. V lost 0 bases, J lost 0 bases, and 6 bases stayed unmatched. Germline CDR1 reads SGHRS; CDR2 reads YFSETQ. For the CDR3, the DNA is TGCGCCAGCAGCTTGGGTAGCGGGGTGACTAGCACAGATACGCAGTATTTT. It encodes CASSLGSGVTSTDTQYF.

V is TRBV30 and J is TRBJ2-7, with D maybe TRBD2 (6 bases). The length of the CDR3 is 12 residues. The germline V gene has CDR1 GTSNPN and CDR2 SVGIG (reference sequence). Trimming removed 5 bases from V and 2 bases from J, with 10 bases in between. The CDR3 DNA follows: TGTGCCTGGGCGCGGGGAACCTACGAGCAGTACTTC. This encodes CAWARGTYEQYF.

The J gene is TRBJ2-3, the V gene TRBV19, with D hard to call. Germline-derived CDR1 and CDR2 are LNHDA and SQIVND (reference sequence). Trimming shortened V by 7 bases and J by 0 bases, and 23 bases separated the two germline ends. This CDR3 region has 18 residues. This CDR3 is CASKTPVPVSTSTDTQYF. The DNA of the CDR3 is TGTGCCAGTAAAACCCCTGTGCCCGTGTCCACTAGCACAGATACGCAGTATTTT.

The CDR3 sequence is CASSFQFSGNTIYF. The CDR3 DNA is TGTGCCAGCAGCTTCCAGTTCTCTGGAAACACCATATATTTT. The V call is TRBV5-6, the J call TRBJ1-3; D unclear. The CDR3 runs to 14 residues. The germline gives CDR1 SGHDT, CDR2 YYEEEE. V dropped 2 bases and J dropped 0 bases, with 6 bases sitting between them.

This clone was counted between two and nine times. The rearrangement links TRBV29-1 to TRBJ1-2; the D is unclear. Between the trimmed V and J ends, which lost 1 base and 0 bases, there was a span of 9 bases. Germline assignment: CDR1 SQVTM and CDR2 ANQGSEA. This CDR3 is 14 amino acids long. The DNA for the CDR3 is TGCAGCGTTGAAGTAGGAGAGCCTAACTATGGCTACACCTTC. Its translation: CSVEVGEPNYGYTF.

This clone appeared a few times. V gene TRBV19 combines with J gene TRBJ1-2, with TRBD1 as a possible D gene (5 bases). The CDR3 spans 14 residues. The V gene's germline CDR1 is LNHDA and CDR2 SQIVND (reference sequence). V was clipped by 4 bases and J by 7 bases, with 16 bases between them. CDR3 coding DNA: TGTGCCAGTAGTACCAGGGATAGAGTAAGTGGCTACACCTTC. Its protein product is CASSTRDRVSGYTF.

The CDR3 DNA is TGTGCCAGCAGCACCCGGACAGGGGGTTTATCAGATACGCAGTATTTT. Protein: CASSTRTGGLSDTQYF. The rearrangement uses TRBV7-2 and TRBJ2-3, with TRBD1 identical over 10 bases. J lost 4 bases, V lost 5 bases, and 9 bases had no gene match. CDR1 and CDR2 (germline): SGHTA, FQGNSA. The CDR3 totals 16 residues.

The rearrangement uses TRBV4-1 and TRBJ1-2; TRBD1 matches 7 bases. CDR3 length equals 14 residues. V lost 1 base to trimming and J lost 8 bases; unmatched junction nucleotides: 7. The germline CDR1 and CDR2 sequences are MGHRA and YSYEKL. CDR3 DNA: TGCGCCAGCAGCCAAGTAGCGCCAGGGGGAGGCTACACCTTC. Protein product: CASSQVAPGGGYTF.

V is TRBV4-1 and J is TRBJ1-1, with TRBD1 identical over 7 bases. Germline V gene lookup returns CDR1 MGHRA and CDR2 YSYEKL. The V segment lost 5 bases and the J segment 5 bases; nucleotides outside the gene matches: 14. The CDR3 length is 16 residues. As DNA, the CDR3 is TGCGCCAGCAGCTATCCGGGGACAGCCCCTGGTACTGAAGCTTTCTTT. Translated: CASSYPGTAPGTEAFF.

This clone was seen once. The rearrangement links TRBV4-1 to TRBJ2-3; 8 positions match TRBD1. The V segment lost 10 bases and the J segment 6 bases; nucleotides outside the gene matches: 6. Germline CDR1 is MGHRA and CDR2 is YSYEKL. This CDR3 spans 12 amino acids. The DNA of the CDR3 is TGCGCCACCACAGGGGGTGGTGATACGCAGTATTTT. Translation: CATTGGGDTQYF.

The chain employs TRBV4-1 and TRBJ1-4; 9 nucleotides align to TRBD1. Per the germline V gene, CDR1 is MGHRA and CDR2 is YSYEKL. V was pared by 4 bases and J by 7 bases, with 7 bases of the junction left unmatched. The CDR3 is made up of 15 amino acids. CDR3 DNA: TGCGCCAGCAGCCCAGGACAGGGGCCCCTTGAAAAACTGTTTTTT. Its translation: CASSPGQGPLEKLFF.

This chain links TRBV7-8 with TRBJ1-1, with unresolved D. This CDR3 has 14 residues. The germline gives CDR1 SGHVS, CDR2 FQNEAQ. The V gene lost 1 base and the J gene lost 4 bases, with 10 bases spanning the gap. CDR3 sequence (DNA): TGTGCCAGCAGCTTAGAGGTTCGGAGCACTGAAGCTTTCTTT. It is translated as CASSLEVRSTEAFF.

The chain recombines TRBV6-5 with TRBJ2-2; tentatively, D is TRBD1 (6 bases). This CDR3 is 14 amino acids long. Trimming left V 8 bases short and J 1 base short, with 11 bases between. Germline V gives CDR1 MNHEY, CDR2 SVGAGI. CDR3 region: CASWGQGNTGELFF. CDR3 bases: TGTGCCAGCTGGGGGCAGGGGAACACCGGGGAGCTGTTTTTT.

This clone was counted only a few times. The rearrangement joins TRBV6-5 to TRBJ2-2; 7 bases are a match to TRBD1. V was pared by 7 bases and J by 6 bases, with 8 bases of the junction left unmatched. The V gene's germline CDR1 is MNHEY and CDR2 SVGAGI. The CDR3 runs 14 residues. The CDR3 region is CASKSDRQAGELFF. The CDR3, as DNA: TGTGCCAGCAAATCGGACAGGCAGGCCGGGGAGCTGTTTTTT.

The chain links TRBV30 to TRBJ2-5; D remains unclear. The germline V gene has CDR1 GTSNPN and CDR2 SVGIG (reference sequence). The V end was cut by 0 bases, the J end by 5 bases, with 10 bases between. The CDR3 covers 13 residues. This CDR3 is CAWSVSLVETQYF. The CDR3 DNA sequence: TGTGCCTGGAGTGTAAGCCTGGTGGAGACCCAGTACTTC.

This clone appeared once. This chain uses TRBV15 with TRBJ1-2, with a possible D match to TRBD1 (5 bases). V was clipped by 4 bases and J by 4 bases, with 16 bases between them. This CDR3 contains 15 residues. Germline V gives CDR1 LNHNV, CDR2 YYDKDF (reference sequence). CDR3 DNA: TGTGCCACCAGCAAAGAGACACGGACAACCTATGGCTACACCTTC. Its translation is CATSKETRTTYGYTF.

V and J are TRBV10-2 and TRBJ2-2; tentatively, D is TRBD2 (5 bases). The ends were cut back, 5 bases at V and 5 bases at J, with 9 bases in the middle. The CDR3 has 13 amino acids. The germline V gene encodes CDR1 WSHSY and CDR2 SAAADI. CDR3 nucleotide sequence: TGCGCCAGCAGTCTTCTAGCAACCGGGGAGCTGTTTTTT. Translating it yields CASSLLATGELFF.

V is TRBV19 and J is TRBJ2-6, with 8 bases identical to TRBD1. V gave up 5 bases and J gave up 0 bases; unmatched junction bases: 15. CDR3 length equals 20 residues. Germline assignment: CDR1 LNHDA and CDR2 SQIVND (reference sequence). Here the CDR3 DNA reads TGTGCCAGTAGTCTCATGGCCCTGACAGGGGTCAACTCTGGGGCCAACGTCCTGACTTTC. It encodes CASSLMALTGVNSGANVLTF.

This chain uses TRBV14 with TRBJ1-6; D remains unclear. Trimming removed 0 bases from V and 7 bases from J, with 7 bases in between. CDR3 length: 14 amino acids. Germline V CDR1 and CDR2: SGHDN, FVKESK. The CDR3 sequence is CASSQEARNSPLHF. CDR3 in DNA: TGTGCCAGCAGCCAAGAAGCGAGGAATTCACCCCTCCACTTT.

This clone appeared a single time. The gene calls are TRBV15 and TRBJ2-1, with 8 bases identical to TRBD2. The CDR3 consists of 16 residues. Per the germline V gene, CDR1 is LNHNV and CDR2 is YYDKDF (reference sequence). J lost 6 bases, V lost 1 base, and 8 bases had no gene match. The chain's CDR3 is CATSRVSPGGFNEQFF. The CDR3 bases are TGTGCCACCAGCAGAGTCTCCCCGGGGGGGTTCAATGAGCAGTTCTTC. Supplemented by reference TRBV15 and TRBJ2-1, the full variable domain reads DAMVIQNPRYQVTQFGKPVTLSCSQTLNHNVMYWYQQKSSQAPKLLFHYYDKDFNNEADTPDNFQSRRPNTSFCFLDIRSPGLGDTAMYLCATSRVSPGGFNEQFFGPGTRLTVL.